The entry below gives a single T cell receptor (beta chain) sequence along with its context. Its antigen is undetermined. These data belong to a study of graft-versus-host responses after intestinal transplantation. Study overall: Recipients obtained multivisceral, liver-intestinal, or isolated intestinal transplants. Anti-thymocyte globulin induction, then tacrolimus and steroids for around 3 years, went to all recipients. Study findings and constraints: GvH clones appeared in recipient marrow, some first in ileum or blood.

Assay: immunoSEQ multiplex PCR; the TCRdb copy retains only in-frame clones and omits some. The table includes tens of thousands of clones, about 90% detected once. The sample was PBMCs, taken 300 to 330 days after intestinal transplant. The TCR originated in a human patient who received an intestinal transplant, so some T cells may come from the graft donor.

The CDR3 loop reads CASSLEFPKADTQYF. For the CDR3, the DNA is TGCGCCAGCAGCTTGGAGTTTCCGAAGGCAGATACGCAGTATTTT. V is TRBV5-1 and J is TRBJ2-3; D ambiguous. V lost 0 bases and J lost 4, with 12 bases in between. CDR1 and CDR2 (germline): SGHRS, YFSETQ. There are 15 residues in the CDR3.